The TCR beta chain described here comes from a study of CD8 T cells in ankylosing spondylitis. This clonotype has more than one count but fewer than ten. The antigen remains undetermined. This CDR3 comprises 16 residues. Study results and caveats: Blood from ankylosing spondylitis patients appeared to carry a characteristic roughly eight-variant TCR beta motif. CD8+ disease-linked clones were present at relatively low frequencies in blood. Significantly higher representation of disease-linked clones was reported for matched ankylosing spondylitis synovial fluid.

For TCR beta, libraries came from quantitative 5'-RACE with molecular barcodes. TCRdb re-called the 5' RACE reads with MiXCR, one entry per CDR3 protein. The sample has some 350,000 distinct CDR3 sequences, roughly 14% seen once. Sequenced sample: blood, either unsorted or a sorted T cell fraction (not recorded which). This rearrangement joins TRBV21-1 to TRBJ2-3; TRBD1 is the table's D call, not checked against the DNA. TRBV21-1 is a recognized pseudogene. The origin of this receptor is a male donor with ankylosing spondylitis or in good health (not recorded which). CDR3 DNA sequence: TGTGCCAGCAGCCCCAAAAGGGACAGGGGGACAGATACGCAGTATTTT. Protein product: CASSPKRDRGTDTQYF.